Listed below are T cell receptor beta chains from one sample, sequenced in a study of blood T cell repertoires in COVID-19. Only in-frame clones appear in the TCRdb table, and some are missing; sequencing was by immunoSEQ multiplex PCR. This table has about 160,000 clones, approximately 77% appearing once. Material: peripheral blood. Receptors were obtained from a woman aged 80 or over with active or convalescent COVID-19. CDR3s include the opening cysteine and the closing phenylalanine or tryptophan. The D gene is left open where the match is weak. Size tells how often a clone was seen (once, few, many) or the class of an expanded clone, and some rows leave it out.

clone size: NA; J gene: TRBJ1-4; D gene: NA; V gene: TRBV28; CDR3 DNA: TGTGCCAGCAGTGACAGCCCTTGGGAAAAACTGTTTTTT; CDR3 protein: CASSDSPWEKLFF
clone size: NA; J gene: TRBJ2-7; D gene: TRBD2; V gene: TRBV5-1; CDR3 DNA: TGCGCCAGCAGGGCTAGCGGGAGCTACGAGCAGTACTTC; CDR3 protein: CASRASGSYEQYF
clone size: NA; J gene: TRBJ2-1; D gene: NA; V gene: TRBV21-1; CDR3 DNA: TGTGCCAGCAGCAAAGGGAATGAGCTTTCGACTTTCTATGAGCAGTTCTTC; CDR3 protein: CASSKGNELSTFYEQFF
clone size: NA; J gene: TRBJ2-7; D gene: NA; V gene: TRBV7-6; CDR3 DNA: TGTGCCAGCAGCTTAATGGGCAGGGGCTACGAGCAGTACTTC; CDR3 protein: CASSLMGRGYEQYF
clone size: NA; J gene: TRBJ2-1; D gene: TRBD2; V gene: TRBV11-2; CDR3 DNA: TGTGCCAGCAGCTTAGGAGCGGGAGATTACAATGAGCAGTTCTTC; CDR3 protein: CASSLGAGDYNEQFF
clone size: few; J gene: TRBJ2-1; D gene: TRBD2; V gene: TRBV2; CDR3 DNA: TGTGCCAGCAGTGAAAAAGCGGGAGGGCCCTACAATGAGCAGTTCTTC; CDR3 protein: CASSEKAGGPYNEQFF
clone size: NA; J gene: TRBJ2-1; D gene: TRBD1; V gene: TRBV18; CDR3 DNA: TGTGCCAGCTCACCGTTTGACAGGGGGACTCTCAATGAGCAGTTCTTC; CDR3 protein: CASSPFDRGTLNEQFF
clone size: NA; J gene: TRBJ2-7; D gene: TRBD1; V gene: TRBV6-2/TRBV6-3; CDR3 DNA: TGTGCCAGCAGTCTTTACGGACAGGGCGCCTACGAGCAGTACTTC; CDR3 protein: CASSLYGQGAYEQYF
clone size: NA; J gene: TRBJ1-1; D gene: NA; V gene: TRBV28; CDR3 DNA: TGTGCCAGCAGTCCCGGGACTGCCATCCCTGAAGCTTTCTTT; CDR3 protein: CASSPGTAIPEAFF
clone size: NA; J gene: TRBJ2-1; D gene: NA; V gene: TRBV5-1; CDR3 DNA: TGCGCCAGCACCCGGGAATCTTACAATGAGCAGTTCTTC; CDR3 protein: CASTRESYNEQFF
clone size: NA; J gene: TRBJ2-1; D gene: NA; V gene: TRBV3-1/TRBV3-2; CDR3 DNA: TGTGCCAGCAGCCAAGATCTAGGGGGGGTTGGATACAATGAGCAGTTCTTC; CDR3 protein: CASSQDLGGVGYNEQFF
clone size: NA; J gene: TRBJ1-5; D gene: NA; V gene: TRBV7-9; CDR3 DNA: TGTGCCAGCAGTTCTGGGGCCAGGGGTTACGATCAGCCCCAGCATTTT; CDR3 protein: CASSSGARGYDQPQHF
clone size: NA; J gene: TRBJ2-1; D gene: TRBD2; V gene: TRBV3-1/TRBV3-2; CDR3 DNA: TGTGCCAGCAGCCAAGGCCCCGGCGGGCTGGGACTAGCGGAGGGGAATGAGCAGTTCTTC; CDR3 protein: CASSQGPGGLGLAEGNEQFF
clone size: NA; J gene: TRBJ2-7; D gene: NA; V gene: TRBV5-8; CDR3 DNA: TGTGCCAGCAGCTTCAGAAACCCCTTTCCCCTCGAGCAGTACTTC; CDR3 protein: CASSFRNPFPLEQYF
clone size: NA; J gene: TRBJ2-1; D gene: TRBD2; V gene: TRBV5-1; CDR3 DNA: TGCGCCAGCAGCTTCGGAGGGACTAGCGGGACCTACAATGAGCAGTTCTTC; CDR3 protein: CASSFGGTSGTYNEQFF
clone size: NA; J gene: TRBJ1-1; D gene: NA; V gene: TRBV3-1/TRBV3-2; CDR3 DNA: TGTGCCAGCAGCCTAGTGAGGCGGACACCTCCTTTCTTT; CDR3 protein: CASSLVRRTPPFF
clone size: NA; J gene: TRBJ2-1; D gene: TRBD2; V gene: TRBV7-3; CDR3 DNA: TGTGCCAGCAGCCCGAAGAGCGGGAGGGCCTACAATGAGCAGTTCTTC; CDR3 protein: CASSPKSGRAYNEQFF
clone size: NA; J gene: TRBJ2-1; D gene: NA; V gene: TRBV9; CDR3 DNA: TGTGCCAGCAGCGTTGATCCGACTAGCTCCTACAATGAGCAGTTCTTC; CDR3 protein: CASSVDPTSSYNEQFF
clone size: once; J gene: TRBJ2-7; D gene: TRBD1; V gene: TRBV28; CDR3 DNA: TGTGCCAGCAGCCTACAGGGGCCTACCTACGAGCAGTACTTC; CDR3 protein: CASSLQGPTYEQYF
clone size: few; J gene: TRBJ2-3; D gene: TRBD1; V gene: TRBV7-3; CDR3 DNA: TGTGCCAGCAGCCCAGACAGGGGACGCACAGATACGCAGTATTTT; CDR3 protein: CASSPDRGRTDTQYF
clone size: NA; J gene: TRBJ1-2; D gene: NA; V gene: TRBV5-4; CDR3 DNA: TGTGCCAGCGGACACAGGGAAACTAACTATGGCTACACCTTC; CDR3 protein: CASGHRETNYGYTF
clone size: NA; J gene: TRBJ2-3; D gene: TRBD2; V gene: TRBV3-1/TRBV3-2; CDR3 DNA: TGTGCCAGCAGCTTCCCCCGGGAGGGCACAGATACGCAGTATTTT; CDR3 protein: CASSFPREGTDTQYF
clone size: NA; J gene: TRBJ2-1; D gene: TRBD1; V gene: TRBV29-1; CDR3 DNA: TGCAGCGTGATGGGGGGGACAGGGTTTGATGAGCAGTTCTTC; CDR3 protein: CSVMGGTGFDEQFF
clone size: NA; J gene: TRBJ2-1; D gene: TRBD1; V gene: TRBV24-1; CDR3 DNA: TGTGCCACCAGTGATACCGGACAGGGGAGGAAGGGTGAGCAGTTCTTC; CDR3 protein: CATSDTGQGRKGEQFF
clone size: NA; J gene: TRBJ1-3; D gene: NA; V gene: TRBV9; CDR3 DNA: TGTGCCAGCAGCCCCCGCGTTAGGGGCTCTGGAAACACCATATATTTT; CDR3 protein: CASSPRVRGSGNTIYF
clone size: NA; J gene: TRBJ1-4; D gene: TRBD1; V gene: TRBV3-1/TRBV3-2; CDR3 DNA: TGTGCCAGCAGTTCCCAGGGGGCGTTAGGTGAAAAACTGTTTTTT; CDR3 protein: CASSSQGALGEKLFF
clone size: few; J gene: TRBJ1-2; D gene: NA; V gene: TRBV30; CDR3 DNA: TGTGCCTGGAGTGACCTCCCGCTAGTCTATGGCTACACCTTC; CDR3 protein: CAWSDLPLVYGYTF
clone size: NA; J gene: TRBJ1-2; D gene: NA; V gene: TRBV20-1; CDR3 DNA: TGCAGTGCTAGTAATAGTGGGGGGGGACGGTTGAACTATGGCTACACCTTC; CDR3 protein: CSASNSGGGRLNYGYTF
clone size: NA; J gene: TRBJ1-5; D gene: NA; V gene: TRBV28; CDR3 DNA: TGTGCCAGCAGTTTAGGTGGGCAGCCTAGCAATCAGCCCCAGCATTTT; CDR3 protein: CASSLGGQPSNQPQHF
clone size: NA; J gene: TRBJ1-6; D gene: NA; V gene: TRBV2; CDR3 DNA: TGTGCCAGCAGTGAGCAGTCAAATAATTCACCCCTCCACTTT; CDR3 protein: CASSEQSNNSPLHF
clone size: NA; J gene: TRBJ2-7; D gene: TRBD2; V gene: TRBV6-1; CDR3 DNA: TGTGCCAGCAGTGAAAAACTAGCGGGAGTTAGCGAGCAGTACTTC; CDR3 protein: CASSEKLAGVSEQYF
clone size: NA; J gene: TRBJ1-5; D gene: TRBD1; V gene: TRBV7-6; CDR3 DNA: TGTGCCAGCAGCTTAGGGACAGGGATCAATCAGCCCCAGCATTTT; CDR3 protein: CASSLGTGINQPQHF
clone size: NA; J gene: TRBJ1-4; D gene: NA; V gene: TRBV7-8; CDR3 DNA: TGTGCCAGCAGACCTACCACAGGGTATAATGAAAAACTGTTTTTT; CDR3 protein: CASRPTTGYNEKLFF
clone size: NA; J gene: TRBJ2-3; D gene: TRBD1; V gene: TRBV5-4; CDR3 DNA: TGTGCCAGCAGCTGGGACAGGGGGCAAGATACGCAGTATTTT; CDR3 protein: CASSWDRGQDTQYF
clone size: NA; J gene: TRBJ2-1; D gene: TRBD2; V gene: TRBV10-3; CDR3 DNA: TGTGCCATCAGTGGTACTAGCGGGAAGTCCTACAATGAGCAGTTCTTC; CDR3 protein: CAISGTSGKSYNEQFF
clone size: NA; J gene: TRBJ1-1; D gene: TRBD1; V gene: TRBV23-1; CDR3 DNA: TGCGCCAGCAGTCGCGTCCCGGGACAGGGTCGGCAATTGAACACTGAAGCTTTCTTT; CDR3 protein: CASSRVPGQGRQLNTEAFF
clone size: NA; J gene: TRBJ2-2; D gene: NA; V gene: TRBV4-1; CDR3 DNA: TGCGCCAGCAGCCAAGGCCCGGGCGGGTACGCCGGGGAGCTGTTTTTT; CDR3 protein: CASSQGPGGYAGELFF
clone size: NA; J gene: TRBJ2-7; D gene: TRBD2; V gene: TRBV7-9; CDR3 DNA: TGTGCCAGCAAGCCTTTGGGGGGGGCCTACGAGCAGTACTTC; CDR3 protein: CASKPLGGAYEQYF
clone size: once; J gene: TRBJ2-2; D gene: NA; V gene: TRBV6-5; CDR3 DNA: TGTGCCAGCAGGCGCTCGAACACCGGGGAGCTGTTTTTT; CDR3 protein: CASRRSNTGELFF
clone size: NA; J gene: TRBJ1-3; D gene: NA; V gene: TRBV7-9; CDR3 DNA: TGTGCCAGCAGCTTATCAGGCAGAAGCTCTGGAAACACCATATATTTT; CDR3 protein: CASSLSGRSSGNTIYF
clone size: NA; J gene: TRBJ2-3; D gene: NA; V gene: TRBV7-6; CDR3 DNA: TGTGCCAGCAGGCGTGGAGATACGCAGTATTTT; CDR3 protein: CASRRGDTQYF
clone size: NA; J gene: TRBJ1-5; D gene: NA; V gene: TRBV7-9; CDR3 DNA: TGTGCCAGCAGCCCTAGCGGAACTAATCAGCCCCAGCATTTT; CDR3 protein: CASSPSGTNQPQHF
clone size: NA; J gene: TRBJ2-2; D gene: TRBD2; V gene: TRBV28; CDR3 DNA: TGTGCCAGCTTAACGGGAGGGAACACCGGGGAGCTGTTTTTT; CDR3 protein: CASLTGGNTGELFF
clone size: few; J gene: TRBJ2-2; D gene: TRBD1; V gene: TRBV7-3; CDR3 DNA: TGTGCCAGCAGGAGGGACAGGGGGAGCACCGGGGAGCTGTTTTTT; CDR3 protein: CASRRDRGSTGELFF
clone size: NA; J gene: TRBJ1-2; D gene: NA; V gene: TRBV9; CDR3 DNA: TGTGCCAGCAGCCAAGACAGTTTGAGCTATGGCTACACCTTC; CDR3 protein: CASSQDSLSYGYTF
clone size: NA; J gene: TRBJ1-2; D gene: NA; V gene: TRBV28; CDR3 DNA: TGTGCCAGCAGCCGGGAGCAGGGATTGGGCTATGGCTACACCTTC; CDR3 protein: CASSREQGLGYGYTF
clone size: NA; J gene: TRBJ2-5; D gene: NA; V gene: TRBV5-4; CDR3 DNA: TGTGCCAGCAGCGCGGCGAGCGGAACTAAAGAGACCCAGTACTTC; CDR3 protein: CASSAASGTKETQYF
clone size: few; J gene: TRBJ1-2; D gene: TRBD1; V gene: TRBV5-1; CDR3 DNA: TGCGCCAGCAGCTTGTTTACGGGACAGGGTCTTAACTATGGCTACACCTTC; CDR3 protein: CASSLFTGQGLNYGYTF
clone size: NA; J gene: TRBJ1-6; D gene: NA; V gene: TRBV9; CDR3 DNA: TGTGCCAGCAGCGTAAGAACCGGGATAGGCATCGATAATTCACCCCTCCACTTT; CDR3 protein: CASSVRTGIGIDNSPLHF
clone size: once; J gene: TRBJ1-2; D gene: TRBD1; V gene: TRBV5-4; CDR3 DNA: TGTGCCAGCAGCTGGAACAGGGGCCACTATGGCTACACCTTC; CDR3 protein: CASSWNRGHYGYTF
clone size: once; J gene: TRBJ2-3; D gene: NA; V gene: TRBV7-3; CDR3 DNA: TGTGCCAGCAGCCTCCAGGACAGAGACACAGATACGCAGTATTTT; CDR3 protein: CASSLQDRDTDTQYF
clone size: NA; J gene: TRBJ2-1; D gene: TRBD2; V gene: TRBV4-1; CDR3 DNA: TGCGCCAGCAGCCCGACCGGGACTAGCGTTTACAATGAGCAGTTCTTC; CDR3 protein: CASSPTGTSVYNEQFF
clone size: NA; J gene: TRBJ2-7; D gene: TRBD1; V gene: TRBV5-1; CDR3 DNA: TGCGCCAGCAGCGGAGGACAGGGGGCCAACGAGCAGTACTTC; CDR3 protein: CASSGGQGANEQYF